These 7 T cell receptor beta chains were all obtained from the same sample, sequenced in a study of T cell clonotyping in hematopoietic cell transplantation. The method was immunoSEQ multiplex PCR; TCRdb's version includes in-frame clones alone and lacks a portion of them. The sample has around 15,000 clones; around 55% are singletons. The source material was PBMCs, sampled 30 days after allogeneic stem cell transplant. These receptors originate from a male patient in his 50s who had an allogeneic stem cell transplant from an unrelated donor, so T cells may come from the graft donor. Some clones in this sample may be carry-over from other donors' samples.

The chain has TRBV5-1 and TRBJ1-1; tentatively, D is TRBD1 (5 bases). Looked up from germline, CDR1 is SGHRS and CDR2 is YFSETQ. Trimming pared 0 bases from V and 6 bases from J, leaving 12 bases between. The CDR3 has 14 residues. CDR3 loop: CASSLEPGLPEAFF. DNA for the CDR3: TGCGCCAGCAGCTTGGAGCCAGGGCTCCCTGAAGCTTTCTTT.

This chain links TRBV6-5 with TRBJ1-4; D remains unclear. The CDR3 has 15 residues. CDR1 MNHEY and CDR2 SVGAGI come from the germline V gene. The V and J ends lost 7 bases and 0 bases respectively, with 12 bases between them. The CDR3 DNA is TGTGCCAGCACGATGACGGGAGCAACTAATGAAAAACTGTTTTTT. Translated: CASTMTGATNEKLFF.

A few counts support this clone. V and J are TRBV19 and TRBJ1-2; D gene ambiguous. The germline V gene has CDR1 LNHDA and CDR2 SQIVND (reference sequence). Trimming left V 4 bases short and J 2 bases short, with 11 bases between. This CDR3 contains 14 residues. Written as DNA, the CDR3 is TGTGCCAGTAGTACGGGCAGGCCGAACTATGGCTACACCTTC. It is translated as CASSTGRPNYGYTF.

The chain carries TRBV30 and TRBJ2-7; possible D gene TRBD1, 6 bases. Germline-derived CDR1 and CDR2 are GTSNPN and SVGIG (reference sequence). The CDR3 extends over 11 amino acids. The V and J ends lost 2 bases and 9 bases respectively, with 11 bases between them. CDR3 DNA sequence: TGTGCCTGGAGTATGGAACAGGGGCAGTACTTC. It specifies CAWSMEQGQYF.

The chain carries TRBV5-1 and TRBJ2-2; no clear D gene. Germline V gives CDR1 SGHRS, CDR2 YFSETQ. Trimming removed 0 bases from V and 2 bases from J, with 8 bases in between. This CDR3 contains 15 residues. The CDR3 DNA is TGCGCCAGCAGCTTGGTCAGCACAAACACCGGGGAGCTGTTTTTT. Encoded protein: CASSLVSTNTGELFF. The entire variable domain, with the rest obtained from reference TRBV5-1 and TRBJ2-2, is as follows: KAGVTQTPRYLIKTRGQQVTLSCSPISGHRSVSWYQQTPGQGLQFLFEYFSETQRNKGNFPGRFSGRQFSNSRSEMNVSTLELGDSALYLCASSLVSTNTGELFFGEGSRLTVL.

The V gene is TRBV29-1, the J gene TRBJ2-4; 7 nucleotides agree with TRBD1. The CDR3 runs 11 residues. The J segment lost 8 bases and the V segment lost 5 bases, leaving 3 bases of the junction unmatched. Germline CDR1 reads SQVTM; CDR2 reads ANQGSEA. The chain's CDR3 is CSVWDRDIQYF. CDR3 DNA: TGCAGCGTTTGGGACAGAGACATTCAGTACTTC.

This clone was picked up a small number of times. The genes are TRBV29-1 and TRBJ2-5, with D maybe TRBD2 (5 bases). Trimming removed 6 bases from V and 4 bases from J, with 18 bases in between. Germline V gene data show CDR1 as SQVTM and CDR2 as ANQGSEA. CDR3 length equals 14 residues. This CDR3 reads CSVMPGSTTETQYF. As DNA, the CDR3 is TGCAGCGTCATGCCGGGATCGACTACAGAGACCCAGTACTTC.